This TCR beta chain derives from a study of OX40 agonist ivuxolimab in advanced cancers. General study findings and limits: Expanded clones were, on average, more numerous in CD8+ T cells than in CD4+.

Sequenced by immunoSEQ multiplex PCR; TCRdb stores in-frame clones only, minus some. The table records 100,000 or so clones, roughly nine tenths of them present only once. The sample holds one count of this clone. The antigen is not known. Trimming removed 5 bases from V and 6 bases from J; junction bases left unmatched: 15. The germline CDR1 and CDR2 sequences are LNHDA and SQIVND (reference sequence). The CDR3 extends over 16 amino acids. Sequenced here: CD4+ or CD8+ T cells sorted from blood, sampled in a trial of the OX40 agonist ivuxolimab. The receptor comes from an adult with an advanced solid tumor such as melanoma, head and neck, liver or kidney cancer. V gene TRBV19 combines with J gene TRBJ1-2, with 7 bases identical to TRBD1. The CDR3 DNA reads TGTGCCAGTAGTCGAGTCGACCTGACAGGGTGGGATGGCTACACCTTC. It encodes CASSRVDLTGWDGYTF. Full variable domain (remainder filled in from reference TRBV19 and TRBJ1-2): DGGITQSPKYLFRKEGQNVTLSCEQNLNHDAMYWYRQDPGQGLRLIYYSQIVNDFQKGDIAEGYSVSREKKESFPLTVTSAQKNPTAFYLCASSRVDLTGWDGYTFGSGTRLTVV.